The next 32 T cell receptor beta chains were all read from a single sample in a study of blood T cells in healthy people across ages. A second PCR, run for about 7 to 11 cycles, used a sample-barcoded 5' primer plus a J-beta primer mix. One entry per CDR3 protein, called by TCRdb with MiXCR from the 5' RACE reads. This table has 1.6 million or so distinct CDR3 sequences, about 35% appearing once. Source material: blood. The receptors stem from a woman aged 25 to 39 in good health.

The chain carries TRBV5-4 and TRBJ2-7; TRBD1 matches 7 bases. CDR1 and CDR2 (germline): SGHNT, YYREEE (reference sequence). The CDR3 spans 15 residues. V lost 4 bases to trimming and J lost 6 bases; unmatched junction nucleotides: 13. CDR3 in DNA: TGTGCCAGCAGCCGTCATACCACAGGGGCCGCCGAGCAGTACTTC. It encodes CASSRHTTGAAEQYF.

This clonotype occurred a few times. The CDR3 spells CASSSGQLNQPQHF. CDR3 DNA sequence: TGTGCCAGCAGCTCCGGACAGCTCAATCAGCCCCAGCATTTT. The chain has TRBV7-9 and TRBJ1-5; TRBD1 might be the D (6 bases). From germline, CDR1 is SEHNR and CDR2 FQNEAQ (reference sequence). The V gene lost 4 bases and the J gene lost 3 bases, with 10 bases spanning the gap. This CDR3 has 14 residues.

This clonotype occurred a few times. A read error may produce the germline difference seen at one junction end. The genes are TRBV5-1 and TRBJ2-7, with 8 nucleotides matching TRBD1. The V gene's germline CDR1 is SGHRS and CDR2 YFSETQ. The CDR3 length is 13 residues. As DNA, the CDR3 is TGCGCCGGCAGCTTGCCAGGGGGCAACGAGCAGTACTTC. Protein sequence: CAGSLPGGNEQYF.

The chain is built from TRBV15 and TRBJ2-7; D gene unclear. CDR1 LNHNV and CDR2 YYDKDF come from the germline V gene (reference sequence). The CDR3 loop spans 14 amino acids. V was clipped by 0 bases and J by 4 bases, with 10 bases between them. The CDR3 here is CATSRDISGYEQYF. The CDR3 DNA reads TGTGCCACCAGCAGAGATATCTCGGGTTACGAGCAGTACTTC.

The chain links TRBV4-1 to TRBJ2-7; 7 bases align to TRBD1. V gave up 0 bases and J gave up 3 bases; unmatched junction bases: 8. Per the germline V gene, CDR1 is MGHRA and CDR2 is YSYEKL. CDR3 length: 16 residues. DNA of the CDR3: TGCGCCAGCAGCCAAGATTATTCAGGGGGTGGCTACGAGCAGTACTTC. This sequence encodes CASSQDYSGGGYEQYF.

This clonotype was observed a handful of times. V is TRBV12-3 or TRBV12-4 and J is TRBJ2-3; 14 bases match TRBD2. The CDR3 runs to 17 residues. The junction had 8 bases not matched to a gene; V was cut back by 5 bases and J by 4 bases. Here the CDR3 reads CASSPSGTSGRPDTQYF. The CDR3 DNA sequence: TGTGCCAGCAGTCCTTCCGGGACTAGCGGGAGACCAGATACGCAGTATTTT.

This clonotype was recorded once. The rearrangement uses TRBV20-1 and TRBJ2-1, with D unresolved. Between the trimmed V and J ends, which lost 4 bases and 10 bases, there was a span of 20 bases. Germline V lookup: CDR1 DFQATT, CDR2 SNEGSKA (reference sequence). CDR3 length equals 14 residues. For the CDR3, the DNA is TGCAGTGCTATGAACGGACGTATCTTGTGGGAGCAGTTCTTC. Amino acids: CSAMNGRILWEQFF.

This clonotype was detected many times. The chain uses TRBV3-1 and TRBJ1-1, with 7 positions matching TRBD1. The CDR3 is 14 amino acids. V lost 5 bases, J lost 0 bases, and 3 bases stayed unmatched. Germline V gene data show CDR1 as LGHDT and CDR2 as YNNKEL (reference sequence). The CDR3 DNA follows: TGTGCCAGCAGCGACAGGGACTTGAACACTGAAGCTTTCTTT. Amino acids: CASSDRDLNTEAFF.

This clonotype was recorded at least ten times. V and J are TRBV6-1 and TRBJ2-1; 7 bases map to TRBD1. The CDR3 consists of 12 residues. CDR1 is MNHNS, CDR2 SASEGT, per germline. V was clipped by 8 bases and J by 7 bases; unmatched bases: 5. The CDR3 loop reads CASGRQGNEQFF. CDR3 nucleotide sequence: TGTGCCAGCGGGCGACAGGGTAATGAGCAGTTCTTC.

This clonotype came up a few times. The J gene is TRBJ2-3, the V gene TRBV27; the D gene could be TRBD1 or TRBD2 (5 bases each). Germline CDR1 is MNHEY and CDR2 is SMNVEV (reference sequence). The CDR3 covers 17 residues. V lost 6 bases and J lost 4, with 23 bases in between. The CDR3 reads CASSPVGSRGVADTQYF. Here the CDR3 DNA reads TGTGCCAGCAGCCCAGTTGGGTCCCGGGGCGTCGCAGATACGCAGTATTTT.

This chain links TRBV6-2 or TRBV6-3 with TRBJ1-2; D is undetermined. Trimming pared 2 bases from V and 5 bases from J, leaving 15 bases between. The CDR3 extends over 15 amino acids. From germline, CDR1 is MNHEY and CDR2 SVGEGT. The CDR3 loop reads CASSYGRSALYGYTF. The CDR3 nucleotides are TGTGCCAGCAGTTACGGGCGATCGGCACTTTATGGCTACACCTTC.

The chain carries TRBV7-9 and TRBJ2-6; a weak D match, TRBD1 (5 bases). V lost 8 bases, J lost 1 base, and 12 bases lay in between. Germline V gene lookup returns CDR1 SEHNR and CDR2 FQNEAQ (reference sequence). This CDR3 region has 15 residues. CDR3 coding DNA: TGTGCCAGCGGGGCCACCGATTCTGGGGCCAACGTCCTGACTTTC. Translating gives CASGATDSGANVLTF.

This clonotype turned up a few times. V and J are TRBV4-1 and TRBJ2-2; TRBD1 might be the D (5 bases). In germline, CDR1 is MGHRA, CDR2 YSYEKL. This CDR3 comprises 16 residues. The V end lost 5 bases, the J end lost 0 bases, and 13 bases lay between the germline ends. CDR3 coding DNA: TGCGCCAGCAGCTTCTGGGGCGGATCGAACACCGGGGAGCTGTTTTTT. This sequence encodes CASSFWGGSNTGELFF.

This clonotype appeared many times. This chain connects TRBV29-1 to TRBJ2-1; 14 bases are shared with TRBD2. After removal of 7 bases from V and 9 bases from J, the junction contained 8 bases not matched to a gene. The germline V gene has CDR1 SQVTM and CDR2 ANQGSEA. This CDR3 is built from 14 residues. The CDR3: CSAKTSGGALEQFF. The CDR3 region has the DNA TGCAGCGCAAAGACTAGCGGGGGGGCTCTTGAGCAGTTCTTC.

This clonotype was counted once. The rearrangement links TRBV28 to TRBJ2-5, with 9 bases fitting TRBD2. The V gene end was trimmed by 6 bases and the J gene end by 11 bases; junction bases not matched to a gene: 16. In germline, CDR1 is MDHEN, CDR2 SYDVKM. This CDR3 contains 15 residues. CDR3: CASSPSGRRDNEQYF. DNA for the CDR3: TGTGCCAGCAGCCCAAGCGGGAGGCGGGACAATGAGCAGTACTTC. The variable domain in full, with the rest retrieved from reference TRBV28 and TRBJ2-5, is DVKVTQSSRYLVKRTGEKVFLECVQDMDHENMFWYRQDPGLGLRLIYFSYDVKMKEKGDIPEGYSVSREKKERFSLILESASTNQTSMYLCASSPSGRRDNEQYFGPGTRLLVL.

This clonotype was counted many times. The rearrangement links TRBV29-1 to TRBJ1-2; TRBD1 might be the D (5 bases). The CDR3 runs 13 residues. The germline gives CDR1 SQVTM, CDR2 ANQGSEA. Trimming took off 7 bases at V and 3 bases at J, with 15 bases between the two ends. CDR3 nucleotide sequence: TGCAGCGCTCCGACGGGACCGGACTATGGCTACACCTTC. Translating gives CSAPTGPDYGYTF.

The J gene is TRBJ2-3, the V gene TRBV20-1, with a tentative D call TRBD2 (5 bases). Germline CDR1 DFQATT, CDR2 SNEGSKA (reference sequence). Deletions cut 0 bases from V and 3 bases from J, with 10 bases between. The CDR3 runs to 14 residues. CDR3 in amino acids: CSARDRLATDTQYF. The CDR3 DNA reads TGCAGTGCTAGAGATCGGCTAGCAACAGATACGCAGTATTTT.

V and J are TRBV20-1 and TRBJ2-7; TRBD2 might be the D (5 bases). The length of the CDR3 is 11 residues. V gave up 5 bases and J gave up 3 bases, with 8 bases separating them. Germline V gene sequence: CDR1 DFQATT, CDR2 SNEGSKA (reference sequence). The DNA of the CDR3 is TGCAGTGCTGTCGGGGTCTACGAGCAGTACTTC. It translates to CSAVGVYEQYF.

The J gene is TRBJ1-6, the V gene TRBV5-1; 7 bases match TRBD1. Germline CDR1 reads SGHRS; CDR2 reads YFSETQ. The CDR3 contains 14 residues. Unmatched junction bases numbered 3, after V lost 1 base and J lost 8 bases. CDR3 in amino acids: CASSLNRGDSPLHF. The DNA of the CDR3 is TGCGCCAGCAGCTTGAACAGGGGTGATTCACCCCTCCACTTT.

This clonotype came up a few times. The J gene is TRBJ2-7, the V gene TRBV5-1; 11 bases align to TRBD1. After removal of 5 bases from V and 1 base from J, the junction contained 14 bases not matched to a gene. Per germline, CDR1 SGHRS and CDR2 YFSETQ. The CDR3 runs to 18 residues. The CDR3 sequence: CASSRELSWDRGSYEQYF. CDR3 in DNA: TGCGCCAGCAGTCGTGAGCTATCTTGGGACAGGGGGTCCTACGAGCAGTACTTC.

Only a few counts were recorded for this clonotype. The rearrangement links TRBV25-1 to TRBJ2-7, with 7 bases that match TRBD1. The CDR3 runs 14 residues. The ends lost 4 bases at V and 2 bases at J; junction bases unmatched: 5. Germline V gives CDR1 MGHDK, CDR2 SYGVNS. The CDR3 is CASSVGQAAYEQYF. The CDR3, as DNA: TGTGCCAGCAGTGTAGGACAGGCGGCCTACGAGCAGTACTTC.

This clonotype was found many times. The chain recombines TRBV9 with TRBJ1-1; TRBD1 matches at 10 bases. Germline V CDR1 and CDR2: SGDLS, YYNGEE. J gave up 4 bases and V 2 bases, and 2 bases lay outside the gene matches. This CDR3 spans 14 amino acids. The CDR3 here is CASSVGQGGTEAFF. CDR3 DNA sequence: TGTGCCAGCAGCGTTGGACAGGGGGGCACTGAAGCTTTCTTT.

The CDR3: CASSLHDSPLHF. The CDR3 nucleotides are TGTGCCAGCAGCTTACATGATTCACCCCTCCACTTT. The rearrangement links TRBV7-9 to TRBJ1-6; D is uncertain. This CDR3 contains 12 residues. The germline V gene encodes CDR1 SEHNR and CDR2 FQNEAQ (reference sequence). Trimming stripped 2 bases from V and 8 bases from J, with 4 bases between.

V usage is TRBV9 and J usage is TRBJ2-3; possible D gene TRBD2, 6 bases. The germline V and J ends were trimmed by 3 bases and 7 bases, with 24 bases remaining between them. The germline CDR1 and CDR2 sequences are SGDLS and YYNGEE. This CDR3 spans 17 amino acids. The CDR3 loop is CASSAPSGDRTSNTQYF. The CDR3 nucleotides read TGTGCCAGCAGCGCACCCTCGGGGGATCGCACATCTAATACGCAGTATTTT.

In DNA form, the CDR3 reads TGCAGTGCTAGACTGGGCAACCTGCCCCAGCATTTT. Translating gives CSARLGNLPQHF. The genes are TRBV20-1 and TRBJ1-5; unclear D gene. This CDR3 has 12 amino acids. V lost 2 bases to trimming and J lost 9 bases, with 11 bases between them. CDR1 DFQATT and CDR2 SNEGSKA come from the germline V gene (reference sequence).

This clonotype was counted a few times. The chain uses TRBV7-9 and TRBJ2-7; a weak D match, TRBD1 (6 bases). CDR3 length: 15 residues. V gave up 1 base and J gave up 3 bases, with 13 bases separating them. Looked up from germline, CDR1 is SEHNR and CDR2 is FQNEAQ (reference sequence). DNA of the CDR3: TGTGCCAGCAGCTTAGGGGCAGGGGAGTTCTACGAGCAGTACTTC. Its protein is CASSLGAGEFYEQYF.

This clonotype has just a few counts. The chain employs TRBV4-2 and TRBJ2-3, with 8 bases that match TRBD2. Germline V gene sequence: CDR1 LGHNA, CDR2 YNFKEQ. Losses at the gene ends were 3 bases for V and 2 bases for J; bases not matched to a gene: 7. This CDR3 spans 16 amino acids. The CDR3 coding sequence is TGTGCCAGCAGCCAGTTATCGGGGGGGTCCACAGATACGCAGTATTTT. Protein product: CASSQLSGGSTDTQYF.

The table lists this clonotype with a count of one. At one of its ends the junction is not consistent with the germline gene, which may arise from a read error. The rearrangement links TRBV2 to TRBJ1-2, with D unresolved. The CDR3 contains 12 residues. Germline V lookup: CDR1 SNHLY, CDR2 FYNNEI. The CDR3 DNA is TGTGCCTGCAGCGCCCATGTCGGCGGCTACACCTTC. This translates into CACSAHVGGYTF.

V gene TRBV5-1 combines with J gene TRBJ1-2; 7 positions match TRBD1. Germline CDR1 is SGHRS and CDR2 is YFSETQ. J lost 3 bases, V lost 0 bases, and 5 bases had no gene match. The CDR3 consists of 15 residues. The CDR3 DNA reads TGCGCCAGCAGCTTGGCGCAGGGGGGCGACTATGGCTACACCTTC. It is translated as CASSLAQGGDYGYTF.

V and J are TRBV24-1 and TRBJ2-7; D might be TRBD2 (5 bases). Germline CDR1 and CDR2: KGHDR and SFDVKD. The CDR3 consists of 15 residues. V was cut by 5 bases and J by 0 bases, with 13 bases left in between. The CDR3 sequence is CATSGSAESSYEQYF. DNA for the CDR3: TGTGCCACCAGTGGTTCAGCGGAGAGCTCCTACGAGCAGTACTTC.

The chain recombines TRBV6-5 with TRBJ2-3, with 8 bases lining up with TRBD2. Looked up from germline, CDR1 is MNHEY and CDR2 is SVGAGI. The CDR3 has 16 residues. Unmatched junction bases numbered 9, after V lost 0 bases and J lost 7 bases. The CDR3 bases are TGTGCCAGCAGTTACTCGGTAGCGGGGAGCCTCAATACGCAGTATTTT. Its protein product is CASSYSVAGSLNTQYF.

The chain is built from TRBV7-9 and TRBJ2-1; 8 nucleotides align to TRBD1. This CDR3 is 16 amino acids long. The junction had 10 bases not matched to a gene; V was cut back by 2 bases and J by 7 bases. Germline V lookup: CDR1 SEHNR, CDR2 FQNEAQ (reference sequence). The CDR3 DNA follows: TGTGCCAGCAGCTTAAATTCAGGGGGCCTGGTGAATGAGCAGTTCTTC. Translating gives CASSLNSGGLVNEQFF. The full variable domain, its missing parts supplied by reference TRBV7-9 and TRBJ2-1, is DTGVSQNPRHKITKRGQNVTFRCDPISEHNRLYWYRQTLGQGPEFLTYFQNEAQLEKSRLLSDRFSAERPKGSFSTLEIQRTEQGDSAMYLCASSLNSGGLVNEQFFGPGTRLTVL.